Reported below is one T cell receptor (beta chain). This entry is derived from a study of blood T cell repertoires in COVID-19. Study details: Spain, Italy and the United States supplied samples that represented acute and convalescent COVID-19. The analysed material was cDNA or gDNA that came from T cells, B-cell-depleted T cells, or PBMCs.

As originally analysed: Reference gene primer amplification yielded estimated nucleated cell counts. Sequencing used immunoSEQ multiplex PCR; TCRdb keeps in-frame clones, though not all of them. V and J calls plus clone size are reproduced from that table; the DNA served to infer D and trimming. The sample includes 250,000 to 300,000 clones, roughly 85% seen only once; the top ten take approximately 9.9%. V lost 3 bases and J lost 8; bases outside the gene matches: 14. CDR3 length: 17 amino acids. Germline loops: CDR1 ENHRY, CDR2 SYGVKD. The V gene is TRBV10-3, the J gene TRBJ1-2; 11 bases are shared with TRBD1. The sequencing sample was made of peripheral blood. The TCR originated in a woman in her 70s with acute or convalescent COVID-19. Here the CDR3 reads CAISDHTGTGGQRGYTF. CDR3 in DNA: TGTGCCATCAGTGATCACACCGGGACAGGGGGTCAGAGAGGCTACACCTTC.